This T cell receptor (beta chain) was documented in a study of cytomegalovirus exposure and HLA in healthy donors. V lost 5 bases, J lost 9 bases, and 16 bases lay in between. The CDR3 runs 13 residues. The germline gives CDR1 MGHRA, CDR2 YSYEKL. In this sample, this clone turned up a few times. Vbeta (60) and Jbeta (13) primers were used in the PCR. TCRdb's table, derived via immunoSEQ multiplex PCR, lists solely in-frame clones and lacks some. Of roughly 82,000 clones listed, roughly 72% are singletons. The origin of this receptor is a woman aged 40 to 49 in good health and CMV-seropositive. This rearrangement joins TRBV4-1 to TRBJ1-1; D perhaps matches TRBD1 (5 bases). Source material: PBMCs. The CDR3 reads CASSMGGERKAFF. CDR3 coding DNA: TGCGCCAGCAGCATGGGGGGGGAAAGGAAAGCTTTCTTT.